The 13 T cell receptor beta chains below were found in one sample sequenced in a study of blood T cell repertoires in COVID-19. Generated by immunoSEQ multiplex PCR, the TCRdb table keeps only in-frame clones and is missing some. The sample gives tens of thousands of clones, 85% to 90% of which show up once; 27% is in the top ten. Sequencing was done on a sample of peripheral blood. The receptors here all came from a human donor in a cohort sampled during active COVID-19.

The chain has TRBV10-1 and TRBJ2-7; 7 bases fit TRBD1. V dropped 6 bases and J dropped 2; count of bases not matched to a gene: 7. Germline V gives CDR1 WNHNN, CDR2 SYGVQD (reference sequence). The CDR3 is made up of 14 amino acids. The CDR3 protein is CASREQTGPYEQYV. DNA of the CDR3: TGCGCCAGCAGGGAACAGACAGGGCCCTACGAGCAGTACGTC.

This rearrangement joins TRBV9 to TRBJ1-4; no firm D call. Germline CDR1 is SGDLS and CDR2 is YYNGEE. The ends were cut back, 0 bases at V and 5 bases at J, with 8 bases in the middle. The CDR3 has 14 amino acids. The CDR3 coding sequence is TGTGCCAGCAGCGTAGTCTGGCGGAATGAAAAACTGTTTTTT. This codes for CASSVVWRNEKLFF.

This clone has just one count. The chain carries TRBV6-6 and TRBJ2-7, with D perhaps TRBD2 (6 bases). With 0 bases removed from V and 0 bases from J, the gap between germline ends came to 12 bases. CDR1 is MNHNY, CDR2 SVGAGI, per germline (reference sequence). The CDR3 is 16 residues long. The CDR3 DNA reads TGTGCCAGCAGTTACTCGGTGGCGGGGAGCTCCTACGAGCAGTACGTC. Protein: CASSYSVAGSSYEQYV.

The rearrangement joins TRBV6-6 to TRBJ2-5; 11 nucleotides line up with TRBD2. Germline V lookup: CDR1 MNHNY, CDR2 SVGAGI (reference sequence). J lost 5 bases, V lost 6 bases, and 5 bases had no gene match. The CDR3 consists of 14 residues. CDR3 region: CASRVAGGDETQYF. The DNA of the CDR3 is TGTGCCAGCAGAGTAGCGGGGGGGGACGAGACCCAGTACTTC.

The chain uses TRBV9 and TRBJ2-2; D is unresolved. V lost 4 bases and J lost 6, with 13 bases in between. CDR3 size: 14 residues. Germline CDR1 SGDLS, CDR2 YYNGEE. The CDR3 protein is CASSPANAAGELFF. The CDR3 DNA reads as TGTGCCAGCAGCCCCGCAAACGCGGCCGGGGAGCTGTTTTTT.

The CDR3 spells CASNDRGNTEAFF. The CDR3 DNA follows: TGTGCCAGTAATGACAGGGGGAACACTGAAGCTTTCTTT. V usage is TRBV19 and J usage is TRBJ1-1; 8 bases map to TRBD1. The CDR3 has 13 amino acids. CDR1 is LNHDA and CDR2 is SQIVND in the germline V gene (reference sequence). With 7 bases clipped from V and 1 base from J, the junction kept 2 bases outside the gene matches.

The chain couples TRBV28 to TRBJ1-5; 10 bases fit TRBD1. The CDR3 has 16 residues. CDR1 and CDR2 (germline): MDHEN, SYDVKM. Trimming removed 6 bases from V and 2 bases from J; junction bases left unmatched: 7. CDR3 nucleotide sequence: TGTGCCAGCAGCTCGGACAGGGGGAGTCGCAATCAGCCCCAGCATTTT. Translated: CASSSDRGSRNQPQHF.

The chain combines TRBV21-1 with TRBJ2-5; whether TRBD2, the table's D call, matches the DNA was not checked. TRBV21-1 has pseudogene status. The CDR3 runs to 16 residues. The CDR3 is CASSLRGGGPQETQYF. The CDR3, as DNA: TGTGCCAGCAGCCTTAGGGGAGGGGGGCCTCAAGAGACCCAGTACTTC.

The chain joins TRBV4-1 to TRBJ2-7; D may be TRBD2 (5 bases). CDR1 and CDR2 from the germline V gene are MGHRA and YSYEKL. The CDR3 is made up of 15 amino acids. Trimming took 0 bases from V and 4 from J, leaving 13 bases between them. CDR3 bases: TGCGCCAGCAGCCAAGATCAGAGGGATGGGTACGAGCAGTACTTC. Protein sequence: CASSQDQRDGYEQYF.

The rearrangement joins TRBV10-2 to TRBJ2-5, with D hard to call. Trimming pared 4 bases from V and 2 bases from J, leaving 17 bases between. CDR3 size: 16 residues. The germline gives CDR1 WSHSY, CDR2 SAAADI. The CDR3 loop is CASSGRGAWRQETQYF. CDR3 DNA sequence: TGCGCCAGCAGTGGGAGAGGAGCCTGGAGACAAGAGACCCAGTACTTC.

V is TRBV9 and J is TRBJ2-1, with TRBD2 matching over 8 bases. Germline V CDR1 and CDR2: SGDLS, YYNGEE. V dropped 0 bases and J dropped 3; count of bases not matched to a gene: 5. The CDR3 is 16 amino acids. CDR3 nucleotide sequence: TGTGCCAGCAGCGTAGACGTAGCGGGGAGCTACAATGAGCAGTTCTTC. Translation gives CASSVDVAGSYNEQFF.

This chain connects TRBV29-1 to TRBJ1-1; possible D gene TRBD1, 5 bases. Trimming removed 5 bases from V and 1 base from J, with 11 bases in between. The CDR3 is 13 amino acids. From germline, CDR1 is SQVTM and CDR2 ANQGSEA. The CDR3 bases are TGCAGCGTTCCGACAGAAACGAACACTGAAGCTTTCTTT. Translation gives CSVPTETNTEAFF.

The chain couples TRBV11-2 to TRBJ1-3; TRBD1 might be the D (6 bases). V lost 3 bases to trimming and J lost 7 bases, with 16 bases between them. Per germline, CDR1 SGHAT and CDR2 FQNNGV. The CDR3 has 15 residues. This CDR3 is CASSFTGKEGNTIYF. The CDR3 DNA sequence: TGTGCCAGCAGCTTCACAGGGAAGGAAGGGAACACCATATATTTT. Full variable domain (remainder filled in from reference TRBV11-2 and TRBJ1-3): EAGVAQSPRYKIIEKRQSVAFWCNPISGHATLYWYQQILGQGPKLLIQFQNNGVVDDSQLPKDRFSAERLKGVDSTLKIQPAKLEDSAVYLCASSFTGKEGNTIYFGEGSWLTVV.